This note documents a single TCR beta chain sequence. The antigen remains undetermined. CDR1 and CDR2 (germline): LGHDT, YNNKEL (reference sequence). The CDR3 loop spans 17 amino acids. J was trimmed by 4 bases and V by 11 bases; bases with no gene match: 16. These data originate in a study of T cells after yellow fever vaccination. About the research overall: Fractions low in cell number were prepared with SMART-Seq v4 Ultra Low Input.

In making TCR cDNA, 5'RACE template switching added a universal primer site and UMIs to it. Each CDR3 protein is one row after TCRdb ran MiXCR on the 5' RACE reads. The sample lists approximately 250,000 distinct CDR3 sequences; approximately 6.3% were seen once. Study-level results: Most primary-vaccination clones reappeared after the booster (about 97% CD4, 85% to 90% CD8). Peaking faster, on day 5 versus 15, the secondary response was nonetheless weaker.

The chain couples TRBV3-1 to TRBJ2-7, with 14 bases fitting TRBD2. Sequences were derived from CD4+ T cells sorted from PBMCs, sampled on the day of the yellow fever booster vaccination. The clonotype comes from a man aged 25-40 years who received the YFV17D yellow fever vaccine. The CDR3 DNA reads TGTGCCCGCTGTCGCGACCCCCGACTAGCGGGAGGGTACGAGCAGTACTTC. Its translation: CARCRDPRLAGGYEQYF.